The rows below give T cell receptor beta chains drawn from one sample of a study of shared clonotypes between healthy human individuals. TCRdb keeps only in-frame clones here, not all; method: immunoSEQ multiplex PCR. The sample holds about 1.1 million clones; 78% are singletons and the top ten take roughly 0.55%. Sequenced input: memory CD4+ T cells from PBMCs. Receptors originate from a man aged 18 to 35 in good health. Some clones in this sample may be carry-over from other donors' samples. The CDR3 runs from the conserved cysteine through the conserved F or W. A D gene is named only where the DNA matches it firmly. Clone size, where shown, is once, few, many, or a class for clones that have expanded.

-	TRBD1	TRBJ1-4	TRBV7-2	TGTGCCAGCAGCTTAGATGGGGACAGGGCTGAAAAACTGTTTTTT	CASSLDGDRAEKLFF
-	-	TRBJ2-4	TRBV11-2	TGTGCCAGCAGCTTAGTTGTTGGAGGGGCAGCCAAAAACATTCAGTACTTC	CASSLVVGGAAKNIQYF
-	-	TRBJ1-3	TRBV7-2	TGTGCCAGCAGCTTGGGATACTCTGGAAACACCATATATTTT	CASSLGYSGNTIYF
-	-	TRBJ1-3	TRBV4-1	TGCGCCAGCAGCGGGTACTCTGGAAACACCATATATTTT	CASSGYSGNTIYF
-	TRBD1	TRBJ2-7	TRBV5-6	TGTGCCAGCAGCCTTGGGGCAGGGGGCAGCCTATGGGACTACGAGCAGTACTTC	CASSLGAGGSLWDYEQYF
-	-	TRBJ1-2	TRBV28	TGTGCCAGCAGAAACCGACAGGATGGCTACACCTTC	CASRNRQDGYTF
-	-	TRBJ1-4	TRBV15	TGTGCCACCAGCAGAGGGGTGAGCGGGTCTAATGAAAAACTGTTTTTT	CATSRGVSGSNEKLFF
-	TRBD1	TRBJ1-2	TRBV7-2	TGTGCCAGCAGGCCTGGACAGGGAGGCTATGGCTACACCTTC	CASRPGQGGYGYTF
-	-	TRBJ1-1	TRBV9	TGTGCCAGCAGCAAACAAGAGAACACTGAAGCTTTCTTT	CASSKQENTEAFF
few	TRBD2	TRBJ2-5	TRBV5-1	TGCGCCAGCAGCTTATCCACAATACTAGCGGGAGGGGGAGAGACCCAGTACTTC	CASSLSTILAGGGETQYF
few	-	TRBJ2-5	TRBV6-6	TGTGCCAGCAGTTACGGAGCGGCCCAAGAGACCCAGTACTTC	CASSYGAAQETQYF
-	-	TRBJ1-1	TRBV28	TGTGCCAGCAGTCAAAGGACAGTAGCTTCCGAAGCTTTCTTT	CASSQRTVASEAFF
-	-	TRBJ1-1	TRBV5-1	TGCGCCAGCAACGCCGGACAGACTAACACTGAAGCTTTCTTT	CASNAGQTNTEAFF
few	TRBD2	TRBJ2-7	TRBV28	TGTGCCAGCAGTTTAGGTCTAGCGGGAACCTACGAGCAGTACTTC	CASSLGLAGTYEQYF
few	-	TRBJ1-5	TRBV28	TGTGCCAGCAGTGAGACAGGAGATCAGCCCCAGCATTTT	CASSETGDQPQHF
-	TRBD1	TRBJ2-2	TRBV5-4	TGTGCCAGCAGTCAAAGGGACAGGGGGCGAGGCTCCACCGGGGAGCTGTTTTTT	CASSQRDRGRGSTGELFF
-	TRBD1	TRBJ2-5	TRBV18	TGTGCCAGCTCTGCTCAGGGGGCGCGTGGAGAGACCCAGTACTTC	CASSAQGARGETQYF
-	TRBD2	TRBJ2-3	TRBV7-2	TGTGCCAGCAGCTTAGCCCCGACTAGCGGGTTTACAGATACGCAGTATTTT	CASSLAPTSGFTDTQYF
-	-	TRBJ1-2	TRBV20-1	TGCAGTGCTACGACACTCTATGGCTACACCTTC	CSATTLYGYTF
-	TRBD1	TRBJ1-1	TRBV5-1	TGCGCCTGCAAACGTGACAGGGGCCCCACTGAAGCTTTCTTT	CACKRDRGPTEAFF
few	-	TRBJ2-1	TRBV2	TGTGCCAGCAGTGGGTACGGTGTCGGCAATGAGCAGTTCTTC	CASSGYGVGNEQFF
-	-	TRBJ1-5	TRBV28	TGTGCCAGCAGTTTGGGGGGGCGTAGCAATCAGCCCCAGCATTTT	CASSLGGRSNQPQHF
-	-	TRBJ1-1	TRBV6-6	TGTGCCAGCAGTTCAAGGAGGGCTGAAGCTTTCTTT	CASSSRRAEAFF
-	-	TRBJ2-1	TRBV28	TGTGCCAGCAGTTACGACAAGGGTGAGCAGTTCTTC	CASSYDKGEQFF
-	-	TRBJ2-3	TRBV7-2	TGTGCCAGCAGCTTGGACAGAGACCACACAGATACGCAGTATTTT	CASSLDRDHTDTQYF
-	TRBD1	TRBJ1-4	TRBV5-8	TGTGCCAGCGGCCCGGGACAGGGTAATGAAAAACTGTTTTTT	CASGPGQGNEKLFF
once	-	TRBJ2-2	TRBV9	TGTGCCAGCAGCCCTCTAGGGGGGAACACCGGGGAGCTGTTTTTT	CASSPLGGNTGELFF
-	TRBD1	TRBJ1-1	TRBV19	TGTGCCAGTAGCGCGGTAGGGGGCGGCACTGAAGCTTTCTTT	CASSAVGGGTEAFF
-	TRBD1	TRBJ1-3	TRBV28	TGTGCCAGCAGTTTACCGGGACAGGTGAACACCATATATTTT	CASSLPGQVNTIYF
-	-	TRBJ1-3	TRBV10-3	TGTGCCATTACCGGGGGGACCGGGAGAGGCTCTGGAAACACCATATATTTT	CAITGGTGRGSGNTIYF
-	-	TRBJ2-2	TRBV7-9	TGTGCTTACTTAAAAACGGAAGCGGGCACCGGGGAGCTGTTTTTT	CAYLKTEAGTGELFF
few	TRBD1	TRBJ2-1	TRBV5-8	TGTGCCAGCAGCAATATCGGGACAGGGGAGGACAATGAGCAGTTCTTC	CASSNIGTGEDNEQFF
-	-	TRBJ2-3	TRBV7-6	TGTGCCAGCAGGCGGCTGGGCACAGATACGCAGTATTTT	CASRRLGTDTQYF
few	TRBD2	TRBJ2-1	TRBV7-2	TGTGCCAGCAGCTCTCTTAGCGGGAGGTTGAATGAGCAGTTCTTC	CASSSLSGRLNEQFF
-	-	TRBJ2-4	TRBV6-6	TGTGCCAGCAGATCTTGGAAAAACATTCAGTACTTC	CASRSWKNIQYF
-	-	TRBJ2-7	TRBV30	TGTGCCTGGAGTGGGAGAGAGTACTACGAGCAGTACTTC	CAWSGREYYEQYF
-	TRBD1	TRBJ1-4	TRBV15	TGTGCCACCAGCGCTGGGATGGGGACAGGGGATGAAAAACTGTTTTTT	CATSAGMGTGDEKLFF
-	TRBD1	TRBJ2-3	TRBV6-5	TGTGCCAGCAGTCCAGGGGGCGCAGATACGCAGTATTTT	CASSPGGADTQYF
-	-	TRBJ2-7	TRBV30	TGTGCCTGGAGTACATCGGGGGAGCAGTACTTC	CAWSTSGEQYF
few	TRBD1	TRBJ1-1	TRBV4-1	TGCGCCAGCAGCCAGCGTCCAACGGGGACAGGGAACACTGAAGCTTTCTTT	CASSQRPTGTGNTEAFF
few	-	TRBJ1-4	TRBV28	TGTGCCAGCACCATTAGTGGGGGCGAGGAAAAACTGTTTTTT	CASTISGGEEKLFF
-	-	TRBJ1-2	TRBV7-9	TGTGCCAGCAGCCTCTCGGGTGGTGCAGGCTACACCTTC	CASSLSGGAGYTF
-	-	TRBJ2-1	TRBV4-1	TGCGCCAGCAGCTTTCCAGGGAGAGGGCCGGATGAGCAGTTCTTC	CASSFPGRGPDEQFF
-	-	TRBJ1-5	TRBV2	TGTGCCAGCAGTGTTACCGTAAATCAGCCCCAGCATTTT	CASSVTVNQPQHF
-	-	TRBJ1-2	TRBV28	TGTGCCAGCACTGACAGGTCTGGCTACACCTTC	CASTDRSGYTF
-	-	TRBJ2-3	TRBV7-2	TGTGCCAGCAGCTCAGGACCAGCTACGCAGTATTTT	CASSSGPATQYF
-	TRBD1	TRBJ2-3	TRBV5-6	TGTGCCAGCAGCTTGGCGGGCAGGGGGTACGATACGCAGTATTTT	CASSLAGRGYDTQYF
-	-	TRBJ1-1	TRBV5-8	TGTGCCTCCCAGCTTGTGAGGGGACGCGTGAGAGCTTTCTTT	CASQLVRGRVRAFF
-	-	TRBJ2-3	TRBV11-3	TGTGCCAGCAGCTCCCCCGCGGGTGGCACAGATACGCAGTATTTT	CASSSPAGGTDTQYF
-	-	TRBJ2-7	TRBV7-2	TGTGCCAGCAGCTTAGTGGGAGTCAATTTGGGCGAGCAGTACTTC	CASSLVGVNLGEQYF
-	-	TRBJ2-1	TRBV29-1	TGCAGCCACCGGCAGGGGAGGGGGAGTGTTGCCTACAATGAGCAGTTCTTC	CSHRQGRGSVAYNEQFF
-	-	TRBJ2-7	TRBV7-3	TGTGCCAGCAGCTTGGACAGAACCTACGAGCAGTACTTC	CASSLDRTYEQYF
-	TRBD1	TRBJ2-7	TRBV27	TGTGCCAGCAGGTGGGGACAGGGTCCCTACGAGCAGTACTTC	CASRWGQGPYEQYF
-	TRBD1	TRBJ2-7	TRBV6-5	TGTGCCAGCAGCCAGGCGGGGACAGGGAGGTACGAGCAGTACTTC	CASSQAGTGRYEQYF
-	-	TRBJ2-1	TRBV12-1	TGTGCCAGCAGTATCCCGAGGAATGAGCAGTTCTTC	CASSIPRNEQFF
-	-	TRBJ1-5	TRBV19	TGTGCCAGTAGTAGAACCGGGGCAGCAAATCAGCCCCAGCATTTT	CASSRTGAANQPQHF
-	-	TRBJ1-4	TRBV28	TGTGCCAGCAGTCCACTGGGGGGCGTATATAATGAAAAACTGTTTTTT	CASSPLGGVYNEKLFF
-	TRBD1	TRBJ1-3	TRBV7-2	TGTGCCAGCAGCCTCGGACAGGGGGCGACTGGAAACACCATATATTTT	CASSLGQGATGNTIYF
-	TRBD1	TRBJ2-7	TRBV18	TGTGCCAGCTCACAACCGGGACAGGGCTCGTACGAGCAGTACTTC	CASSQPGQGSYEQYF
-	TRBD1	TRBJ2-3	TRBV7-3	TGTGCCAGCAGCCTGAACCCGGGACAGGGGGTGGCAGATACGCAGTATTTT	CASSLNPGQGVADTQYF